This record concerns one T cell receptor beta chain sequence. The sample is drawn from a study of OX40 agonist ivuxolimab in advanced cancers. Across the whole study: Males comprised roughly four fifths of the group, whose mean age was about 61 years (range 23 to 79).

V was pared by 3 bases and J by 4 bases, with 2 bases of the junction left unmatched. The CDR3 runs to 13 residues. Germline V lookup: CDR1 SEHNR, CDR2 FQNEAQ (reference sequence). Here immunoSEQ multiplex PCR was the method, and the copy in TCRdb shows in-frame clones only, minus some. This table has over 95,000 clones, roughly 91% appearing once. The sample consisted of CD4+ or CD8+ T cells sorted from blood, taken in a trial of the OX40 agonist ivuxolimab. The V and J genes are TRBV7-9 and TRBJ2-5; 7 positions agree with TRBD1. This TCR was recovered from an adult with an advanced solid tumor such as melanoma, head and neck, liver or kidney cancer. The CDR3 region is CASSFRQGETQYF. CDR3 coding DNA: TGTGCCAGCAGCTTCCGACAGGGAGAGACCCAGTACTTC.